This T cell receptor beta chain came from a study of breast tumors, draining lymph nodes, adjacent tissues. Study-wide results and limits: Findings are consistent with lymph node origin and intratumoral expansion of most tumor T cells.

On this clonotype itself: Its specificity is unknown.

Samples came from axillary lymph nodes draining the breast cancer. Germline V gives CDR1 MNHEY, CDR2 SVGAGI. V was shortened by 5 bases and J by 4 bases, with 15 bases between the two germline ends. The CDR3 runs to 14 residues. TCRdb used MiXCR to reprocess the multiplex PCR reads, holding one entry per CDR3 protein. The data hold 180,000 or so distinct CDR3 sequences, with roughly 31% observed a single time. Sample: axillary lymph node tissue. The clonotype comes from a female donor with breast cancer. Some clones in this sample may be carry-over from other donors' samples. V and J are TRBV6-5 and TRBJ2-7, with D tentatively TRBD1 (6 bases). DNA of the CDR3: TGTGCCAGCAGTCGGGCACAGGGTGGGTACGAGCAGTACGTC. It specifies CASSRAQGGYEQYV.